The 22 T cell receptor beta chains below come from one sample, sequenced in a study of response to subunit inactivated influenza vaccine. TCRdb reprocessed the RT-PCR reads with MiXCR, giving one entry per CDR3 protein. The data hold approximately 500,000 distinct CDR3 sequences, with 10% to 15% observed a single time. Sequencing used PBMCs from blood, obtained roughly 46 days after vaccination. These receptors all come from a middle-aged man who received an inactivated influenza vaccine.

The chain joins TRBV2 to TRBJ2-2; D unresolved. There are 14 residues in the CDR3. Germline CDR1 SNHLY, CDR2 FYNNEI. V lost 2 bases and J 1 base, leaving 5 bases between the germline ends. The CDR3 coding sequence is TGTGCCAGCAGTGAACCCCGGAACACCGGGGAGCTGTTTTTT. Amino acid sequence: CASSEPRNTGELFF.

This rearrangement joins TRBV6-1 to TRBJ1-1, with D possibly TRBD1 on 5 matching bases. Trimming removed 0 bases at V and 11 bases at J, with 10 bases between. The CDR3 loop spans 12 amino acids. CDR1 and CDR2 (germline): MNHNS, SASEGT. The CDR3 loop is CASSEARTRAFF. CDR3 DNA sequence: TGTGCCAGCAGTGAAGCGCGGACAAGGGCTTTCTTT.

V gene TRBV12-3 or TRBV12-4 combines with J gene TRBJ1-2, with D perhaps TRBD1 (5 bases). Trimming pared 4 bases from V and 5 bases from J, leaving 14 bases between. The CDR3 is made up of 14 amino acids. CDR3 DNA sequence: TGTGCCAGCAGTTCCGGCATTCAGGGTTATGGCTACACCTTC. Its translation is CASSSGIQGYGYTF.

This clonotype occurred a few times. The junction differs from germline at one of its ends, possibly a read error. The chain couples TRBV7-7 to TRBJ2-1; D is possibly TRBD2 (5 bases). The CDR3 runs 16 residues. Germline lookup yields CDR1 SSHAT and CDR2 FNYEAQ (reference sequence). The CDR3 spells CASSALSGADYNEQFF. The CDR3 DNA follows: TGTGCTAGCAGCGCCCTGAGCGGAGCCGACTACAATGAGCAGTTCTTC.

The chain links TRBV5-1 to TRBJ2-2, with D tentatively TRBD1 (6 bases). The CDR3 totals 15 residues. Germline V gene lookup returns CDR1 SGHRS and CDR2 YFSETQ. V dropped 2 bases and J dropped 0 bases, with 8 bases sitting between them. The DNA of the CDR3 is TGCGCCAGCAGCTTTACAGGGCCGAACACCGGGGAGCTGTTTTTT. This sequence encodes CASSFTGPNTGELFF.

As to this clonotype: A read error is possible here, since a much larger clone lies one base away. The chain's CDR3 is CASSSRTGLETQHF. Here the CDR3 DNA reads TGTGCCAGCAGCTCGAGGACAGGTTTAGAGACCCAGCACTTC. V and J are TRBV7-2 and TRBJ2-5; TRBD1 aligns across 7 bases. CDR1 is SGHTA and CDR2 is FQGNSA in the germline V gene. The CDR3 consists of 14 residues.

The CDR3 region has the DNA TGTGCCAGCAGCCGACCAGGGGGCGGTGATTCACCCCTCCACTTT. Its protein is CASSRPGGGDSPLHF. V is TRBV5-5 and J is TRBJ1-6, with 8 bases aligning to TRBD1. This CDR3 comprises 15 residues. The V gene's germline CDR1 is SGHKS and CDR2 YYEKEE (reference sequence). The V and J ends lost 4 bases and 8 bases, in that order; junction bases with no gene match: 8.

A few counts support this clonotype. The chain joins TRBV20-1 to TRBJ1-5, with 9 bases lining up with TRBD1. The CDR3 covers 15 residues. V lost 6 bases and J lost 2; bases outside the gene matches: 8. Germline V gene sequence: CDR1 DFQATT, CDR2 SNEGSKA (reference sequence). CDR3 nucleotides: TGCAGTGCCCAGGCCGGGACAGGGCGCAATCAGCCCCAGCATTTT. This codes for CSAQAGTGRNQPQHF.

V and J are TRBV20-1 and TRBJ1-2, with TRBD1 matching over 8 bases. The CDR3 contains 13 residues. The junction had 5 bases not matched to a gene; V was cut back by 2 bases and J by 6 bases. Germline V gene lookup returns CDR1 DFQATT and CDR2 SNEGSKA (reference sequence). In nucleotides, the CDR3 is TGCAGTGCTAGACAGGGGGCGCAGAATGGCTACACCTTC. Protein product: CSARQGAQNGYTF.

The table lists this clonotype with many counts. This chain joins TRBV6-5 and TRBJ1-5, with D perhaps TRBD1 (6 bases). Deletions cut 5 bases from V and 7 bases from J, with 21 bases between. This CDR3 is 16 amino acids long. The germline V gene encodes CDR1 MNHEY and CDR2 SVGAGI. The CDR3 region is CASSTRRGGAMQPQHF. In DNA form, the CDR3 reads TGTGCCAGCAGTACTCGTAGGGGGGGCGCAATGCAGCCCCAGCATTTT.

The chain employs TRBV6-5 and TRBJ2-7; D is tentatively TRBD1 or TRBD2 (5 bases each). Trimming took 0 bases from V and 7 from J, leaving 10 bases between them. Germline-derived CDR1 and CDR2 are MNHEY and SVGAGI. The CDR3 is 13 residues long. The CDR3 DNA reads TGTGCCAGCAGTTACTCGAGGGGCTTTGAGCAGTACTTC. Amino acid sequence: CASSYSRGFEQYF.

The CDR3 bases are TGTGCCAGCAGCCAAGAGCGGGAAAAGCAGTTCTTC. Translating gives CASSQEREKQFF. J is TRBJ2-1 and V is TRBV13; the match to TRBD2 covers 7 bases. Germline lookup yields CDR1 PRHDT and CDR2 FYEKMQ (reference sequence). Trimming at V came to 5 bases and at J to 11 bases, leaving 6 bases not matched to a gene. This CDR3 is built from 12 residues.

V is TRBV5-5 and J is TRBJ1-1, with D hard to call. Germline V gene sequence: CDR1 SGHKS, CDR2 YYEKEE (reference sequence). This CDR3 region has 16 residues. The V end was cut by 0 bases, the J end by 0 bases, with 12 bases between. CDR3 in amino acids: CASSLVSNLMNTEAFF. DNA for the CDR3: TGTGCCAGCAGCTTGGTCTCCAACCTCATGAACACTGAAGCTTTCTTT.

This clonotype was seen more than once but under ten times. V gene TRBV5-1 combines with J gene TRBJ1-5; D is uncertain. CDR1 is SGHRS, CDR2 YFSETQ, per germline. CDR3 length equals 14 residues. V was cut by 4 bases and J by 7 bases, with 15 bases left in between. The CDR3 DNA reads TGCGCCAGCAGCCCTAGGCCGGAGTCCCAGCCCCAGCATTTT. Protein: CASSPRPESQPQHF.

This clonotype was detected ten times or more. The chain is built from TRBV6-5 and TRBJ2-7; unclear D gene. Trimming removed 6 bases from V and 3 bases from J, with 6 bases in between. Germline-derived CDR1 and CDR2 are MNHEY and SVGAGI. CDR3 length equals 11 residues. The CDR3 DNA is TGTGCCAGCAGCCGACTCTACGAGCAGTACTTC. This encodes CASSRLYEQYF.

This clonotype was seen more than once but under ten times. This sequence joins TRBV21-1 and TRBJ1-5. TRBV21-1 represents a pseudogene. The length of the CDR3 is 16 residues. The CDR3 DNA follows: TGTGCCAGCAGCATGCAAGCAGGGCCCAGCAATCAGCCCCAGCATTTT. This encodes CASSMQAGPSNQPQHF.

This clonotype was counted at least ten times. CDR3 bases: TGTGCCAGCAGCTTAGATCTCCCCGGACTAGCGGGAAACACCGGGGAGCTGTTTTTT. Protein: CASSLDLPGLAGNTGELFF. This chain uses TRBV11-2 with TRBJ2-2, with 12 bases matching TRBD2. This CDR3 comprises 19 residues. The trim removed 0 bases at V and 2 bases at J, leaving 7 bases unmatched. From germline, CDR1 is SGHAT and CDR2 FQNNGV.

The V and J genes are TRBV7-3 and TRBJ2-1; 11 bases align to TRBD2. J was trimmed by 0 bases and V by 5 bases; bases with no gene match: 3. The CDR3 length is 16 residues. In germline, CDR1 is SGHTA, CDR2 FQGTGA. The CDR3 loop is CASSKLAGVSYNEQFF. DNA for the CDR3: TGTGCCAGCAGCAAACTAGCGGGAGTCTCCTACAATGAGCAGTTCTTC.

The genes are TRBV19 and TRBJ2-1, with 9 bases aligning to TRBD1. CDR1 LNHDA and CDR2 SQIVND come from the germline V gene (reference sequence). V lost 5 bases and J lost 6; bases outside the gene matches: 5. The CDR3 extends over 14 amino acids. The CDR3 is CASSATGGVNEQFF. DNA of the CDR3: TGTGCCAGTAGTGCGACAGGGGGGGTCAATGAGCAGTTCTTC.

V gene TRBV4-2 combines with J gene TRBJ1-2, with a possible D match to TRBD1 (6 bases). The CDR3 totals 15 residues. Trimming shortened V by 0 bases and J by 4 bases, and 12 bases separated the two germline ends. Germline V gene data show CDR1 as LGHNA and CDR2 as YNFKEQ. Written as DNA, the CDR3 is TGTGCCAGCAGCCAAGACCCAGGGGCGGGCTATGGCTACACCTTC. Protein product: CASSQDPGAGYGYTF.

The chain couples TRBV6-4 to TRBJ2-7; weak D call: TRBD1 (5 bases). This CDR3 has 13 amino acids. The V and J ends lost 4 bases and 3 bases respectively, with 10 bases between them. The V gene's germline CDR1 is MRHNA and CDR2 SNTAGT. The DNA of the CDR3 is TGTGCCAGCAGTGGGAACAGGATCTACGAGCAGTACTTC. Translation: CASSGNRIYEQYF.

This rearrangement joins TRBV9 to TRBJ2-1; 7 positions agree with TRBD1. With 0 bases clipped from V and 5 bases from J, the junction kept 5 bases outside the gene matches. Germline assignment: CDR1 SGDLS and CDR2 YYNGEE. The CDR3 is 15 residues long. The CDR3 bases are TGTGCCAGCAGCGTAGACGGGACAGTCAACAATGAGCAGTTCTTC. It yields the protein CASSVDGTVNNEQFF.